The 26 T cell receptor beta chains below come from one sample, sequenced in a study of Ad26.COV2.S vaccination and SARS-CoV-2 variants. TCRdb keeps only in-frame clones here, not all; method: immunoSEQ multiplex PCR. The sample includes some 180,000 clones, 87% seen only once; the top ten take 5.5% to 6%. This specimen consisted of peripheral blood, obtained after recovery from COVID-19. All receptors derive from a human donor who had recovered from COVID-19.

The chain carries TRBV5-1 and TRBJ2-5; D not certain. Germline CDR1 and CDR2: SGHRS and YFSETQ. This CDR3 has 17 amino acids. With 0 bases removed from V and 2 bases from J, the gap between germline ends came to 17 bases. The CDR3 nucleotides read TGCGCCAGCAGCTTGGATCGTGGACCCACGAGACAAGAGACCCAGTACTTC. Its protein is CASSLDRGPTRQETQYF. Complete variable domain (other parts from reference TRBV5-1 and TRBJ2-5): KAGVTQTPRYLIKTRGQQVTLSCSPISGHRSVSWYQQTPGQGLQFLFEYFSETQRNKGNFPGRFSGRQFSNSRSEMNVSTLELGDSALYLCASSLDRGPTRQETQYFGPGTRLLVL.

The chain recombines TRBV4-1 with TRBJ2-5, with no clear D. The V and J ends lost 0 bases and 5 bases respectively, with 13 bases between them. CDR1 MGHRA and CDR2 YSYEKL come from the germline V gene. CDR3 length: 15 residues. The CDR3 reads CASSQDFAVGETQYF. The DNA of the CDR3 is TGCGCCAGCAGCCAAGATTTTGCCGTGGGGGAGACCCAGTACTTC.

The V and J genes are TRBV3-1 (or the pseudogene TRBV3-2) and TRBJ1-1, with a weak D call TRBD1 (5 bases). Germline CDR1 is LGHDT and CDR2 is YNNKEL (reference sequence). Trimming cost V 4 bases and J 11 bases, with 26 bases left between them. CDR3 length: 16 residues. The CDR3 loop is CASSPEGSGLLVDAFF. CDR3 coding DNA: TGTGCCAGCAGCCCGGAGGGGTCGGGCCTGCTGGTGGACGCTTTCTTT.

This clone was observed once. The J gene is TRBJ2-3, the V gene TRBV6-5; unclear D gene. The CDR3 consists of 15 residues. CDR1 and CDR2 from the germline V gene are MNHEY and SVGAGI. V lost 3 bases and J 1 base, leaving 11 bases between the germline ends. The CDR3 nucleotides read TGTGCCAGCAGTTATGGGGTCGTGGGCACAGATACGCAGTATTTT. It is translated as CASSYGVVGTDTQYF.

V usage is TRBV7-3 and J usage is TRBJ2-1; D ambiguous. Per germline, CDR1 SGHTA and CDR2 FQGTGA. The CDR3 is 15 residues long. The V gene lost 5 bases and the J gene lost 10 bases, with 21 bases spanning the gap. The CDR3 nucleotides are TGTGCCAGCAGCCAAGTTCGGTCCAGAGACGTAGAGCAGTTCTTC. Translated: CASSQVRSRDVEQFF.

The chain combines TRBV5-4 with TRBJ2-7, with 8 bases that match TRBD2. The CDR3 is made up of 14 amino acids. Germline lookup yields CDR1 SGHNT and CDR2 YYREEE (reference sequence). Unmatched junction bases numbered 2, after V lost 2 bases and J lost 1 base. CDR3 DNA sequence: TGTGCCAGCAGCTTAAGCGGGAGTTCCTACGAGCAGTACTTC. Protein product: CASSLSGSSYEQYF. Looking up the rest from reference TRBV5-4 and TRBJ2-7 gives the full variable domain: ETGVTQSPTHLIKTRGQQVTLRCSSQSGHNTVSWYQQALGQGPQFIFQYYREEENGRGNFPPRFSGLQFPNYSSELNVNALELDDSALYLCASSLSGSSYEQYFGPGTRLTVT.

The table lists this clone with a few counts. CDR3 loop: CAGYRVSSGELFF. The CDR3 DNA sequence: TGTGCCGGATACAGGGTATCATCCGGGGAGCTGTTTTTT. V usage is TRBV12-3 or TRBV12-4 and J usage is TRBJ2-2; possible D gene TRBD1, 6 bases. V was clipped by 11 bases and J by 6 bases, with 16 bases between them. CDR3 length: 13 residues.

The rearrangement links TRBV2 to TRBJ1-1; D gene uncertain. Between the trimmed V and J ends, which lost 8 bases and 1 base, there was a span of 8 bases. Germline V lookup: CDR1 SNHLY, CDR2 FYNNEI. CDR3 length equals 12 residues. The CDR3 DNA sequence: TGTGCCAGCCCTGGATCGAACACTGAAGCTTTCTTT. Protein product: CASPGSNTEAFF.

The chain links TRBV18 to TRBJ2-5; D is perhaps TRBD1 (5 bases). The germline CDR1 and CDR2 sequences are KGHSH and LQKENI. The CDR3 is made up of 16 amino acids. Trimming took off 3 bases at V and 1 base at J, with 15 bases between the two ends. The CDR3, as DNA: TGTGCCAGCTCACCTTTGCACCGGCAGGGCCAAGAGACCCAGTACTTC. Translation gives CASSPLHRQGQETQYF.

In its sample, this clone was seen once. The genes are TRBV5-1 and TRBJ2-1; TRBD2 matches 10 bases. This CDR3 contains 18 residues. Germline V CDR1 and CDR2: SGHRS, YFSETQ. V shed 0 bases, J shed 0 bases, and the junction held 6 bases outside the gene matches. In nucleotides, the CDR3 is TGCGCCAGCAGCTTGGCTAGGACTAGCGGCTACTCCTACAATGAGCAGTTCTTC. It codes for CASSLARTSGYSYNEQFF.

This clone was detected only once. The chain recombines TRBV15 with TRBJ2-7, with 10 nucleotides matching TRBD1. The germline gives CDR1 LNHNV, CDR2 YYDKDF (reference sequence). There are 14 residues in the CDR3. The V segment lost 3 bases and the J segment 2 bases; nucleotides outside the gene matches: 1. CDR3 sequence: CATSSDRGPYEQYF. The CDR3 DNA sequence: TGTGCCACCAGCAGCGACAGGGGGCCCTACGAGCAGTACTTC.

The rearrangement joins TRBV5-1 to TRBJ2-7, with D unresolved. The CDR3 has 14 amino acids. Trimming pared 0 bases from V and 4 bases from J, leaving 11 bases between. Germline V gives CDR1 SGHRS, CDR2 YFSETQ. The CDR3 region has the DNA TGCGCCAGCAGCTTGGGGCCCAGTGGGTACGAGCAGTACTTC. This sequence encodes CASSLGPSGYEQYF.

This chain uses TRBV11-3 with TRBJ2-2; D is undetermined. The ends were cut back, 8 bases at V and 5 bases at J, with 12 bases in the middle. The CDR3 spans 13 residues. Germline CDR1 SGHNT, CDR2 YENEEA. The CDR3 DNA reads as TGTGCCAGCGGCCAAGGGTTGACCGGGGAGCTGTTTTTT. Translating it yields CASGQGLTGELFF.

Only a few counts were recorded for this clone. This chain uses TRBV28 with TRBJ2-3; 7 nucleotides line up with TRBD1. The V and J ends lost 11 bases and 0 bases, in that order; junction bases with no gene match: 5. The CDR3 has 13 residues. CDR1 MDHEN and CDR2 SYDVKM come from the germline V gene. CDR3 in DNA: TGTGCCTCAAGGGGGCCGAGCACAGATACGCAGTATTTT. As protein: CASRGPSTDTQYF. Supplemented by reference TRBV28 and TRBJ2-3, the full variable domain reads DVKVTQSSRYLVKRTGEKVFLECVQDMDHENMFWYRQDPGLGLRLIYFSYDVKMKEKGDIPEGYSVSREKKERFSLILESASTNQTSMYLCASRGPSTDTQYFGPGTRLTVL.

The CDR3 DNA sequence: TGTGCCAGCAGTTCCTTGTTGGTGGACACTGAAGCTTTCTTT. Translated, it gives CASSSLLVDTEAFF. V gene TRBV27 combines with J gene TRBJ1-1, with D hard to call. Trimming took 4 bases from V and 3 from J, leaving 12 bases between them. CDR3 length: 14 amino acids. Germline CDR1 and CDR2: MNHEY and SMNVEV (reference sequence).

The rearrangement links TRBV27 to TRBJ2-1, with a possible D match to TRBD2 (7 bases). This CDR3 contains 13 residues. Germline loops: CDR1 MNHEY, CDR2 SMNVEV (reference sequence). V shed 8 bases and J shed 4 bases, with 12 bases lying between them. The CDR3: CASGGAFYNEQFF. CDR3 coding DNA: TGTGCCAGCGGGGGGGCCTTTTACAATGAGCAGTTCTTC.

The V and J genes are TRBV6-1 and TRBJ1-5; no clear D gene. CDR3 length equals 12 residues. Deletions cut 0 bases from V and 9 bases from J, with 6 bases between. Germline loops: CDR1 MNHNS, CDR2 SASEGT. The CDR3 DNA sequence: TGTGCCAGCAGTGAAGCCGCTTTGCCCCAGCATTTT. Translated, it gives CASSEAALPQHF.

This clone was seen a single time. The chain links TRBV19 to TRBJ2-4, with 7 bases fitting TRBD1. CDR3 length: 16 amino acids. Germline V lookup: CDR1 LNHDA, CDR2 SQIVND (reference sequence). J lost 6 bases, V lost 7 bases, and 15 bases had no gene match. The CDR3 is CASTADRVRVGNIQYF. The CDR3 DNA follows: TGTGCCAGTACTGCCGACAGGGTTCGGGTCGGAAACATTCAGTACTTC. Full variable domain (outside the CDR3, taken from reference TRBV19 and TRBJ2-4): DGGITQSPKYLFRKEGQNVTLSCEQNLNHDAMYWYRQDPGQGLRLIYYSQIVNDFQKGDIAEGYSVSREKKESFPLTVTSAQKNPTAFYLCASTADRVRVGNIQYFGAGTRLSVL.

This clone has just a few counts. The V gene is TRBV9, the J gene TRBJ1-6; no reliable D call. The V end was cut by 4 bases, the J end by 0 bases, with 5 bases between. The CDR3 has 14 amino acids. CDR1 and CDR2 (germline): SGDLS, YYNGEE. CDR3 in amino acids: CASSPVSYNSPLHF. CDR3 sequence (DNA): TGTGCCAGCAGCCCGGTCTCCTATAATTCACCCCTCCACTTT.

The rearrangement joins TRBV19 to TRBJ2-1; weak D call: TRBD1 (7 bases). This CDR3 is built from 14 residues. Deletions cut 1 base from V and 6 bases from J, with 10 bases between. The germline V gene has CDR1 LNHDA and CDR2 SQIVND (reference sequence). CDR3 amino acids: CASSIAGGGNEQFF. The CDR3 DNA reads as TGTGCCAGTAGTATAGCAGGGGGAGGCAATGAGCAGTTCTTC.

V usage is TRBV30 and J usage is TRBJ1-6; D gene unclear. Germline V gene sequence: CDR1 GTSNPN, CDR2 SVGIG (reference sequence). CDR3 length equals 16 residues. Trimming removed 3 bases from V and 10 bases from J, with 22 bases in between. The CDR3 reads CAWSHWPGFLGSPLHF. In DNA form, the CDR3 reads TGTGCCTGGAGCCACTGGCCAGGCTTCCTGGGGTCACCCCTCCACTTT.

The gene calls are TRBV10-1 and TRBJ2-1; no definite D call. The length of the CDR3 is 16 residues. CDR1 and CDR2 from the germline V gene are WNHNN and SYGVQD (reference sequence). V lost 2 bases, J lost 0 bases, and 11 bases lay in between. The DNA for the CDR3 is TGCGCCAGCAGTGAGGCCGGTCTCGACTCCTACAATGAGCAGTTCTTC. Translation gives CASSEAGLDSYNEQFF.

The chain recombines TRBV6-5 with TRBJ2-7; D unclear. Germline values: CDR1 MNHEY, CDR2 SVGAGI. The CDR3 has 12 amino acids. The germline V and J ends were trimmed by 4 bases and 7 bases, with 11 bases remaining between them. The CDR3 loop reads CASSLDKREQYF. As DNA, the CDR3 is TGTGCCAGCAGTTTAGATAAGAGGGAGCAGTACTTC.

Comments on this clone: One end of the junction fails to match germline, which may point to a read error. The V and J genes are TRBV6-1 and TRBJ2-7, with a weak D call TRBD1 (5 bases). CDR3 size: 12 residues. Germline V gives CDR1 MNHNS, CDR2 SASEGT. The CDR3 reads CASTEGVYEQYF. The CDR3 DNA is TGTGCCAGCACTGAAGGGGTCTACGAGCAGTACTTC.

In DNA form, the CDR3 reads TGCAGCGTAGATGAAGCTTTCTTT. Translating gives CSVDEAFF. This chain joins TRBV29-1 and TRBJ1-1; unclear D gene. Between the trimmed V and J ends, which lost 6 bases and 7 bases, there was a span of 3 bases. CDR1 is SQVTM, CDR2 ANQGSEA, per germline. This CDR3 is built from 8 residues.

V usage is TRBV6-5 and J usage is TRBJ1-1; D is uncertain. V was pared by 6 bases and J by 5 bases, with 16 bases between. CDR1 is MNHEY and CDR2 is SVGAGI in the germline V gene. The CDR3 consists of 14 residues. CDR3 DNA sequence: TGTGCCAGCAGCCTAAGTCCGGGTTGGACTGAAGCTTTCTTT. This translates into CASSLSPGWTEAFF.